This T cell receptor (beta chain) was sequenced during a study of blood T cell repertoires in COVID-19. Overall study: The study drew acute and convalescent COVID-19 samples from the United States, Italy and Spain. The cDNA or gDNA used as material had been derived from T cells, B-cell-depleted T cells, or PBMCs.

In the original analysis: The assay estimated nucleated cells by amplifying reference gene primers. Assay used: immunoSEQ multiplex PCR; TCRdb lists only in-frame clones, some missing. V and J calls and clone size come straight from that table; D and trimming were deduced from the DNA. The data contain 180,000 or so clones, about 86% of them singletons. The CDR3 contains 16 residues. Trimming removed 5 bases at V and 0 bases at J, with 14 bases between. Per germline, CDR1 KGHSH and CDR2 LQKENI. The chain carries TRBV18 and TRBJ1-3, with D possibly being TRBD1 (6 bases). This clonotype was obtained from a woman of 80 years or more in a cohort sampled during active or convalescent COVID-19. The specimen was peripheral blood. CDR3 DNA sequence: TGTGCCAGCTCAGACGGGACACCAGGCTCTGGAAACACCATATATTTT. This translates into CASSDGTPGSGNTIYF.